The present TCR beta chain was sequenced within a study of cytomegalovirus exposure and HLA in healthy donors. From germline, CDR1 is SGDLS and CDR2 YYNGEE. The CDR3 extends over 14 amino acids. V lost 4 bases, J lost 2 bases, and 5 bases stayed unmatched. A note on this clone: Its antigen is unknown.

Primers for the PCR totalled 60 Vbeta and 13 Jbeta. Assay: immunoSEQ multiplex PCR; the TCRdb copy retains only in-frame clones and omits some. Among about 150,000 clones listed, around 83% were seen once. Study results and limitations: Later, an analysis showed that TCR beta chains associated with HLA were more clonally expanded than others that were equally common. Later genetic work tied a missense DCLRE1C variant to beta-chain V and J trimming.

Sequenced sample: PBMCs. The sequence was obtained from a woman in her late teens or twenties in good health and CMV-seronegative. The V call is TRBV9, the J call TRBJ2-7, with 8 bases fitting TRBD2. The CDR3 nucleotides are TGTGCCAGCAGCCCGGGAGGGAGAACCTACGAGCAGTACTTC. It encodes CASSPGGRTYEQYF. The whole variable domain, remainder taken from reference TRBV9 and TRBJ2-7, is DSGVTQTPKHLITATGQRVTLRCSPRSGDLSVYWYQQSLDQGLQFLIQYYNGEERAKGNILERFSAQQFPDLHSELNLSSLELGDSALYFCASSPGGRTYEQYFGPGTRLTVT.